This TCR beta chain was sequenced for a study of blood T cell repertoires in COVID-19 (dated by TCRdb to about 2020). In terms of the full investigation: Samples from collaborators originated in the United States, Italy and Spain and spanned both the acute and convalescent phases of COVID-19. The prospective study material was composed of cDNA or gDNA derived from T cells, B-cell-depleted T cells, or PBMCs. Subjects who had been exposed to COVID-19, were actively infected with it, or had recovered from it provided the deeply sampled blood TCRbeta repertoires that made up the dataset. A freely available public database, intended as a resource for researchers studying the immune response to SARS-CoV-2, is where the repertoires were released. Samples were obtained from the ongoing ImmuneRACE study (first 160 participants) and from 1,000 to 1,500 subjects provided by 6 global collaborators. The sample metadata nearly always contained a de-identified subject ID, COVID-19 status, age in years and sex. HLA class I and class II types, where available, came from metadata supplied by the sample provider rather than from assay-based typing.

As regards this clone: Which antigen it targets is not known. The sample holds no much larger clone one base away, and base qualities are not on file.

CDR1 is given as LGHNA and CDR2 as YNFKEQ, both from the germline V gene. Between the V and J ends, shortened by 3 bases and 9 bases respectively, the junction contains 21 bases. From cysteine to phenylalanine, the CDR3 is 17 amino acids long. Of all the DNA, just the CDR3 is kept, 51 bases in frame from base 1. The immunoSEQ Assay, a bias-controlled multiplex PCR, was used to amplify TCRbeta CDR3 regions from genomic DNA. As for the original processing: Nucleated cell counts per sample were estimated from amplification of reference gene primers within the assay. To quantify the absolute abundance of each unique TCRbeta CDR3 rearrangement, sequence reads were collapsed and filtered. For each sample, productive Simpson clonality was calculated as the square root of Simpson's diversity index over productive rearrangements. TCRdb took over this immuneACCESS table, retaining in-frame rearrangements with V and J assigned. Such tables are incomplete; in checked studies, under half of the missing clones stem from an unresolved V gene, and the remainder is unexplained. That table gives V, J and clone size, and the DNA gave D and trimming. Within this sample are a few hundred thousand clones, with 80% to 90% of them counted one time only. The top ten clones comprise about 1.5% of the sample.

A second Seattle source provided samples from volunteer blood donors who had recovered from COVID-19. Each collaborating institution followed its own protocols to collect whole blood in K2EDTA tubes. For TCRbeta analysis, collaborator samples were shipped as frozen whole blood, as isolated PBMCs, or as DNA extracted from either sample type. Overall study outcomes, separate from this receptor: The amount of clinical and demographic metadata varied by source and participant and was provided uncurated.

The source material was peripheral blood. The sequence was obtained from a woman aged 40 to 50 who had recovered from COVID-19. The V and J genes are TRBV4-2 and TRBJ1-6; the D gene assignment is ambiguous. In nucleotide form, the sequence is TGTGCCAGCAGCCACGTAGCCTTAGAGGCTTCAAGTTCACCCCTCCACTTT. Its amino acids are CASSHVALEASSSPLHF.